Following are 30 T cell receptor beta chains from one sample sequenced in a study of blood T cell repertoires in COVID-19. Clones were read by immunoSEQ multiplex PCR, and TCRdb kept only the in-frame ones, dropping some. The data show about 200,000 clones, 65% to 80% seen once. Sequencing input: peripheral blood. These receptor sequences come from a man in his fifties or sixties who had recovered from COVID-19.

J is TRBJ2-7 and V is TRBV30; maybe TRBD2 (5 bases). The V end was cut by 4 bases, the J end by 2 bases, with 18 bases between. The CDR3 totals 15 residues. Per germline, CDR1 GTSNPN and CDR2 SVGIG (reference sequence). The CDR3 spells CAWTPGRFGAYEQYF. CDR3 in DNA: TGTGCCTGGACCCCGGGAAGGTTCGGGGCCTACGAGCAGTACTTC.

The rearrangement uses TRBV27 and TRBJ2-7; TRBD2 agrees at 13 bases. Germline CDR1 and CDR2: MNHEY and SMNVEV (reference sequence). The trim removed 2 bases at V and 3 bases at J, leaving 19 bases unmatched. The CDR3 extends over 21 amino acids. CDR3 amino acids: CASSLLGKWGLAGSLIYEQYF. In nucleotides, the CDR3 is TGTGCCAGCAGTTTACTCGGTAAGTGGGGACTAGCGGGATCCCTGATCTACGAGCAGTACTTC.

The chain has TRBV2 and TRBJ1-1; D gene uncertain. Per germline, CDR1 SNHLY and CDR2 FYNNEI. The V end lost 7 bases, the J end lost 4 bases, and 10 bases lay between the germline ends. The CDR3 has 12 residues. The DNA for the CDR3 is TGTGCCAGCATTTTAGTATTCACTGAAGCTTTCTTT. Protein product: CASILVFTEAFF.

In this sample, this clone turned up a few times. The chain uses TRBV29-1 and TRBJ2-7; weak D call: TRBD1 (5 bases). Trimming pared 6 bases from V and 3 bases from J, leaving 9 bases between. The CDR3 runs to 11 residues. Germline values: CDR1 SQVTM, CDR2 ANQGSEA. CDR3 region: CSVAQGYEQYF. The CDR3 nucleotides read TGCAGCGTGGCTCAGGGCTACGAGCAGTACTTC.

The DNA of the CDR3 is TGTGCCAGCAGTCGGCCGGGACAGGGAGCCTCTGGAAACACCATATATTTT. Translating gives CASSRPGQGASGNTIYF. The chain carries TRBV7-6 and TRBJ1-3; 9 bases line up with TRBD1. Germline values: CDR1 SGHVS, CDR2 FNYEAQ. The CDR3 has 17 amino acids. V gave up 6 bases and J gave up 0 bases; unmatched junction bases: 9.

V gene TRBV14 combines with J gene TRBJ2-1, with D possibly TRBD2 on 6 matching bases. CDR3 size: 15 residues. Germline V CDR1 and CDR2: SGHDN, FVKESK. With 2 bases removed from V and 2 bases from J, the gap between germline ends came to 10 bases. The CDR3 region has the DNA TGTGCCAGCAGCCAACCAGGAGGGCCCTACAATGAGCAGTTCTTC. Its translation is CASSQPGGPYNEQFF.

The CDR3 loop is CASSDTPLDSRAFF. CDR3 DNA sequence: TGTGCCAGCAGTGACACGCCTTTGGACAGTCGAGCTTTCTTT. The rearrangement links TRBV6-4 to TRBJ1-1; possibly TRBD1 for D (6 bases). Per germline, CDR1 MRHNA and CDR2 SNTAGT. Trimming left V 2 bases short and J 10 bases short, with 17 bases between. The length of the CDR3 is 14 residues.

The V and J genes are TRBV5-1 and TRBJ2-5; 9 bases map to TRBD2. The length of the CDR3 is 15 residues. Germline CDR1 and CDR2: SGHRS and YFSETQ. With V trimmed by 7 bases and J by 4 bases, 11 bases remained unmatched. The CDR3 sequence: CASVPREGLVETQYF. The CDR3 DNA follows: TGCGCCAGCGTTCCGCGGGAGGGCCTCGTAGAGACCCAGTACTTC.

The J gene is TRBJ2-4, the V gene TRBV9, with 7 bases matching TRBD1. Germline V gene data show CDR1 as SGDLS and CDR2 as YYNGEE. V was pared by 4 bases and J by 6 bases, with 4 bases of the junction left unmatched. The CDR3 length is 13 residues. The CDR3 nucleotides are TGTGCCAGCAGCCCGGGACAGTTAAACATTCAGTACTTC. This codes for CASSPGQLNIQYF.

The CDR3 spells CASSPGVSYEQYF. CDR3 bases: TGTGCCAGCAGCCCCGGAGTCTCCTACGAGCAGTACTTC. The chain joins TRBV7-9 to TRBJ2-7; D gene unclear. Germline CDR1 SEHNR, CDR2 FQNEAQ (reference sequence). This CDR3 is 13 amino acids long. Trimming cost V 5 bases and J 0 bases, with 8 bases left between them.

V gene TRBV19 combines with J gene TRBJ1-1; no firm D call. Germline CDR1 reads LNHDA; CDR2 reads SQIVND (reference sequence). The CDR3 totals 13 residues. V gave up 7 bases and J gave up 1 base, with 10 bases separating them. Here the CDR3 DNA reads TGTGCCAGTACCCTGACACAGAACACTGAAGCTTTCTTT. Translated, it gives CASTLTQNTEAFF.

This clone was seen a few times. V gene TRBV5-1 combines with J gene TRBJ1-5, with D possibly being TRBD1 (6 bases). The CDR3 is 13 residues long. The germline V gene encodes CDR1 SGHRS and CDR2 YFSETQ. V lost 5 bases, J lost 7 bases, and 13 bases lay in between. The CDR3 reads CASRLNREQPQHF. As DNA, the CDR3 is TGCGCCAGCAGATTGAACAGGGAACAGCCCCAGCATTTT.

This clone occurred a few times. J is TRBJ2-5 and V is TRBV6-2 or TRBV6-3; D is possibly TRBD2 (6 bases). CDR1 and CDR2 from the germline V gene are MNHEY and SVGEGT. Trimming stripped 4 bases from V and 0 bases from J, with 18 bases between. The length of the CDR3 is 17 residues. The CDR3: CASSSMRDLLYQETQYF. The CDR3 DNA reads TGTGCCAGCAGTTCAATGAGGGACTTGCTGTACCAAGAGACCCAGTACTTC.

CDR3 sequence reads: CASSQSGLLQFF. In DNA, the CDR3 is TGTGCCAGCAGCCAATCAGGTCTCCTGCAGTTCTTC. V is TRBV3-1 (or the pseudogene TRBV3-2) and J is TRBJ2-1; D gene ambiguous. This CDR3 is 12 amino acids long. Trimming pared 2 bases from V and 12 bases from J, leaving 11 bases between. Germline CDR1 is LGHDT and CDR2 is YNNKEL (reference sequence).

This chain links TRBV10-3 with TRBJ2-1, with TRBD2 matching over 9 bases. Germline V gives CDR1 ENHRY, CDR2 SYGVKD. There are 16 residues in the CDR3. J lost 1 base, V lost 4 bases, and 5 bases had no gene match. The CDR3 DNA reads TGTGCCATCAGTGGACTTAGCGGGAGTTCCTACAATGAGCAGTTCTTC. Translated, it gives CAISGLSGSSYNEQFF.

The chain links TRBV5-1 to TRBJ2-7; TRBD2 matches at 12 bases. Germline CDR1 reads SGHRS; CDR2 reads YFSETQ. With V trimmed by 3 bases and J by 2 bases, 3 bases remained unmatched. The CDR3 loop spans 15 amino acids. In DNA form, the CDR3 reads TGCGCCAGCAGCTGGACTAGCGGGAATACCTACGAGCAGTACTTC. Amino acid sequence: CASSWTSGNTYEQYF.

The chain couples TRBV11-3 to TRBJ2-5; 7 nucleotides agree with TRBD2. The CDR3 contains 15 residues. Germline assignment: CDR1 SGHNT and CDR2 YENEEA. V was clipped by 5 bases and J by 5 bases; unmatched bases: 11. In DNA, the CDR3 is TGTGCCAGCAGCACGAGCGGGATCTCGGGGGAGACCCAGTACTTC. Protein product: CASSTSGISGETQYF.

V gene TRBV20-1 combines with J gene TRBJ1-3, with D hard to call. Germline CDR1 DFQATT, CDR2 SNEGSKA (reference sequence). The V end lost 3 bases, the J end lost 8 bases, and 11 bases lay between the germline ends. The length of the CDR3 is 12 residues. The DNA of the CDR3 is TGCAGTGCTAGTATTTGGGGAGACACCATATATTTT. This gives the protein CSASIWGDTIYF.

V gene TRBV6-6 combines with J gene TRBJ1-2; D not resolved. The CDR3 has 14 amino acids. Trimming cost V 10 bases and J 7 bases, with 22 bases left between them. Looked up from germline, CDR1 is MNHNY and CDR2 is SVGAGI (reference sequence). The CDR3 sequence is CATGPAGIASGYTF. CDR3 DNA sequence: TGTGCCACGGGCCCCGCGGGGATCGCCAGTGGCTACACCTTC.

The rearrangement links TRBV5-6 to TRBJ1-2; 8 bases fit TRBD1. This CDR3 has 14 amino acids. CDR1 and CDR2 from the germline V gene are SGHDT and YYEEEE. Trimming at V came to 3 bases and at J to 3 bases, leaving 4 bases not matched to a gene. CDR3 in amino acids: CASSWQTGDYGYTF. The DNA for the CDR3 is TGTGCCAGCAGCTGGCAGACAGGGGACTATGGCTACACCTTC. The full variable domain, its missing parts supplied by reference TRBV5-6 and TRBJ1-2, is DAGVTQSPTHLIKTRGQQVTLRCSPKSGHDTVSWYQQALGQGPQFIFQYYEEEERQRGNFPDRFSGHQFPNYSSELNVNALLLGDSALYLCASSWQTGDYGYTFGSGTRLTVV.

The chain employs TRBV3-1 (or the pseudogene TRBV3-2) and TRBJ1-4, with 8 bases aligning to TRBD1. J was trimmed by 7 bases and V by 1 base; bases with no gene match: 11. The CDR3 spans 17 residues. The germline CDR1 and CDR2 sequences are LGHDT and YNNKEL (reference sequence). The CDR3 sequence: CASSQVSGGGLSEKLFF. The DNA of the CDR3 is TGTGCCAGCAGCCAAGTTTCAGGGGGCGGTCTTAGTGAAAAACTGTTTTTT.

V usage is TRBV30 and J usage is TRBJ2-3; TRBD1 is a possible D gene (5 bases). The CDR3 is 13 amino acids. V was clipped by 2 bases and J by 2 bases, with 8 bases between them. Germline assignment: CDR1 GTSNPN and CDR2 SVGIG (reference sequence). CDR3: CAWSYRLTDTQYF. The CDR3 DNA sequence: TGTGCCTGGAGTTACAGGCTCACAGATACGCAGTATTTT.

As for this clone: The same CDR3 arises from other DNA sequences in this sample as well. This sequence joins TRBV29-1 and TRBJ2-3; a weak D match, TRBD2 (6 bases). This CDR3 comprises 12 residues. Looked up from germline, CDR1 is SQVTM and CDR2 is ANQGSEA. The V gene lost 6 bases and the J gene lost 0 bases, with 7 bases spanning the gap. CDR3 nucleotide sequence: TGCAGCGTGGGGACTAGCACAGATACGCAGTATTTT. Translation gives CSVGTSTDTQYF.

The genes are TRBV2 and TRBJ2-2; 8 bases map to TRBD2. Germline V gene data show CDR1 as SNHLY and CDR2 as FYNNEI. The CDR3 consists of 15 residues. V gave up 4 bases and J gave up 5 bases; unmatched junction bases: 6. Here the CDR3 reads CASSVSGSRTGELFF. The CDR3 DNA follows: TGTGCCAGCAGTGTAAGCGGGAGTCGTACCGGGGAGCTGTTTTTT.

This clone was observed a few times. The rearrangement links TRBV2 to TRBJ2-3, with 12 bases that match TRBD2. Unmatched junction bases numbered 7, after V lost 0 bases and J lost 3 bases. The V gene's germline CDR1 is SNHLY and CDR2 FYNNEI. The CDR3 covers 18 residues. This CDR3 reads CASSEATTSGSVTDTQYF. In nucleotides, the CDR3 is TGTGCCAGCAGTGAAGCGACGACTAGCGGGAGTGTGACAGATACGCAGTATTTT.

J is TRBJ2-6 and V is TRBV18; 11 bases line up with TRBD1. CDR3 length equals 19 residues. V was clipped by 2 bases and J by 1 base; unmatched bases: 7. Germline V gives CDR1 KGHSH, CDR2 LQKENI. The CDR3 DNA sequence: TGTGCCAGCTCACCAAGGATCGGACAGGGGGCATCTGGGGCCAACGTCCTGACTTTC. It translates to CASSPRIGQGASGANVLTF. Full variable domain (remainder filled in from reference TRBV18 and TRBJ2-6): NAGVMQNPRHLVRRRGQEARLRCSPMKGHSHVYWYRQLPEEGLKFMVYLQKENIIDESGMPKERFSAEFPKEGPSILRIQQVVRGDSAAYFCASSPRIGQGASGANVLTFGAGSRLTVL.

The rearrangement uses TRBV20-1 and TRBJ1-2; no reliable D call. This CDR3 has 9 amino acids. V was shortened by 6 bases and J by 4 bases, with 3 bases between the two germline ends. Germline CDR1 is DFQATT and CDR2 is SNEGSKA (reference sequence). The CDR3 nucleotides read TGCAGTGCCCGCTATGGCTACACCTTC. It codes for CSARYGYTF.

This chain links TRBV7-8 with TRBJ1-5, with D perhaps TRBD1 (5 bases). The CDR3 extends over 15 amino acids. Germline loops: CDR1 SGHVS, CDR2 FQNEAQ. V shed 3 bases and J shed 0 bases, with 9 bases lying between them. The CDR3, as DNA: TGTGCCAGCAGCTTGAGACAGTTTAGCAATCAGCCCCAGCATTTT. It translates to CASSLRQFSNQPQHF.

CDR3 bases: TGTGCCAGCAGCCAAGTAGTTACAGGACCAGCTTTCTTT. It codes for CASSQVVTGPAFF. The chain uses TRBV14 and TRBJ1-1, with D perhaps matching TRBD1 (5 bases). Germline V CDR1 and CDR2: SGHDN, FVKESK. Trimming left V 1 base short and J 10 bases short, with 13 bases between. The CDR3 has 13 amino acids.

The V gene is TRBV3-1 (or the pseudogene TRBV3-2), the J gene TRBJ1-1, with D perhaps matching TRBD1 (6 bases). The CDR3 runs 11 residues. The V gene lost 2 bases and the J gene lost 11 bases, with 9 bases spanning the gap. CDR1 and CDR2 (germline): LGHDT, YNNKEL (reference sequence). The CDR3 reads CASSQSQGAFF. DNA for the CDR3: TGTGCCAGCAGCCAAAGTCAGGGGGCTTTCTTT.